The entry below gives a single TCR beta chain sequence along with its context. This entry is derived from a study of shared clonotypes between healthy human individuals. V was clipped by 4 bases and J by 7 bases, with 18 bases between them. The V gene's germline CDR1 is SGHRS and CDR2 YFSETQ. This CDR3 spans 15 amino acids. Under the authors' procedure: Filtering was not the same, since immunoSEQ gave junction-only sequences without quality scores. The protocol was immunoSEQ multiplex PCR, while the TCRdb copy is restricted to in-frame clones and leaves out a portion. Clonal size and the V and J genes are those of that table, whereas D and trimming came from the DNA. Of some 2,400,000 clones listed, approximately 96% were seen once; the top ten hold roughly 0.13%. Memory CD4+ cells were the fraction left after CD45RA+ naive selection.

The chain is built from TRBV5-1 and TRBJ2-1; maybe TRBD2 (6 bases). The sequencing input was naive CD4+ T cells sorted from blood. The subset is: CD45RA+ positively selected. This clonotype was sampled from a man aged 18 to 29 in good health. The CDR3 region has the DNA TGCGCCAGCAGCCTAGCCGGGACTCTATCGAATGAGCAGTTCTTC. It is translated as CASSLAGTLSNEQFF.